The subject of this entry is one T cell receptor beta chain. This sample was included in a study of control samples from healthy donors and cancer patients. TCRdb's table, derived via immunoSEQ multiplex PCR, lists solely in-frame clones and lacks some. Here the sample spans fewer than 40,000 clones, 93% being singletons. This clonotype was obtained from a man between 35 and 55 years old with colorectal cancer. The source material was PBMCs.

CDR3 residues: CASRSDRSNTEAFF. The CDR3 nucleotides are TGTGCCAGCAGGTCAGACAGGAGCAACACTGAAGCTTTCTTT. The gene calls are TRBV2 and TRBJ1-1; perhaps TRBD1 as D (6 bases). The CDR3 loop spans 14 amino acids. Trimming took off 6 bases at V and 2 bases at J, with 13 bases between the two ends. Germline V CDR1 and CDR2: SNHLY, FYNNEI.